Included here is one T cell receptor (beta chain) sequence, with context. Its antigen is not known. cDNA reverse transcribed from extracted RNA served as the sequencing template. Profiling relied on immunoSEQ multiplex PCR, and the TCRdb table lists in-frame clones only, not all of them. The sample has around 100,000 clones; 85% to 90% are singletons. V gave up 5 bases and J gave up 6 bases; unmatched junction bases: 9. There are 16 residues in the CDR3. Germline V CDR1 and CDR2: SEHNR, FQNEAQ (reference sequence). The treatment: oral pan-JAK inhibitor, 5-10 mg twice daily. The sample originates from a study of CD8+ T cells in alopecia areata. Looking at the study overall: Those patients who were treated received oral tofacitinib, which was given at 5 to 10 mg twice daily for moderate-to-severe alopecia areata.

Study findings and constraints: Clonality exceeded that of normal scalp in lesional scalp, most notably in alopecia totalis/universalis. Amid tofacitinib therapy, many expanded lesional clones stayed present in scalp and blood.

This receptor was identified in a human donor with alopecia areata. The chain has TRBV7-9 and TRBJ2-1; 11 bases agree with TRBD2. The input for sequencing was CD8+ T cells sorted from blood, taken between weeks 30 and 35, from a patient treated with tofacitinib. The CDR3 DNA is TGTGCCAGCAGCCCTTTCACTAGCGGGAGAGGCAATGAGCAGTTCTTC. Residues: CASSPFTSGRGNEQFF. Supplemented by reference TRBV7-9 and TRBJ2-1, the full variable domain reads DTGVSQNPRHKITKRGQNVTFRCDPISEHNRLYWYRQTLGQGPEFLTYFQNEAQLEKSRLLSDRFSAERPKGSFSTLEIQRTEQGDSAMYLCASSPFTSGRGNEQFFGPGTRLTVL.